The 16 T cell receptor beta chains given below trace back to one sample, sequenced in a study of blood T cell repertoires in COVID-19. TCRdb's copy holds only in-frame clones and misses some; the assay was immunoSEQ multiplex PCR. The sample lists 50,000 to 70,000 clones; 80% to 95% were seen once. Sequencing was carried out using peripheral blood. These TCRs come from a man aged 55 to 69 with acute or convalescent COVID-19.

The sample holds a few counts of this clone. The V gene is TRBV15, the J gene TRBJ2-5; 7 nucleotides match TRBD1. Trimming at V came to 0 bases and at J to 3 bases, leaving 4 bases not matched to a gene. There are 15 residues in the CDR3. The V gene's germline CDR1 is LNHNV and CDR2 YYDKDF (reference sequence). The CDR3 DNA reads TGTGCCACCAGCAGAGATGTGGGGACAGAAGAGACCCAGTACTTC. This gives the protein CATSRDVGTEETQYF.

The chain uses TRBV19 and TRBJ1-2; tentatively, D is TRBD1 (6 bases). The germline V gene encodes CDR1 LNHDA and CDR2 SQIVND (reference sequence). This CDR3 contains 15 residues. V was cut by 6 bases and J by 3 bases, with 17 bases left in between. CDR3 DNA: TGTGCCAGTAGCACAACCGGGACAAATCACTATGGCTACACCTTC. Protein product: CASSTTGTNHYGYTF.

This rearrangement joins TRBV28 to TRBJ2-7; D may be TRBD1 (5 bases). CDR3 size: 12 residues. The germline V gene has CDR1 MDHEN and CDR2 SYDVKM. The V gene lost 6 bases and the J gene lost 3 bases, with 9 bases spanning the gap. The CDR3 spells CASSRQGYEQYF. CDR3 nucleotides: TGTGCCAGCAGCCGGCAGGGCTACGAGCAGTACTTC.

The rearrangement uses TRBV5-1 and TRBJ2-7, with D perhaps matching TRBD2 (5 bases). The CDR3 is 14 residues long. V gave up 4 bases and J gave up 7 bases, with 18 bases separating them. The germline V gene has CDR1 SGHRS and CDR2 YFSETQ. The CDR3 nucleotides read TGCGCCAGCAGCACCTACGAGGGCCGAGGGGAGCAGTACTTC. Its translation is CASSTYEGRGEQYF.

The genes are TRBV6-5 and TRBJ2-7, with D perhaps TRBD2 (5 bases). The CDR3 runs to 12 residues. CDR1 and CDR2 (germline): MNHEY, SVGAGI. Trimming took off 2 bases at V and 6 bases at J, with 8 bases between the two ends. The CDR3 region is CASSYGAAEQYF. The CDR3 DNA follows: TGTGCCAGCAGTTACGGAGCGGCCGAGCAGTACTTC.

This chain connects TRBV7-2 to TRBJ1-5; 11 bases are shared with TRBD1. CDR3 length: 17 residues. Germline V CDR1 and CDR2: SGHTA, FQGNSA. The ends lost 2 bases at V and 9 bases at J; junction bases unmatched: 12. CDR3 sequence reads: CASSLYGTGGRRVPQHF. CDR3 DNA: TGTGCCAGCAGCTTATATGGGACAGGGGGGCGGCGGGTGCCCCAGCATTTT.

This clone appeared once. The V call is TRBV9, the J call TRBJ1-1; possibly TRBD1 for D (6 bases). Germline loops: CDR1 SGDLS, CDR2 YYNGEE. Trimming left V 4 bases short and J 1 base short, with 14 bases between. CDR3 length equals 15 residues. CDR3 DNA: TGTGCCAGCAGCTTGGGGGCCGGAAAGAACACTGAAGCTTTCTTT. Protein: CASSLGAGKNTEAFF.

This chain links TRBV3-1 (or the pseudogene TRBV3-2) with TRBJ2-2; D is undetermined. Germline values: CDR1 LGHDT, CDR2 YNNKEL (reference sequence). The CDR3 runs 16 residues. The V gene lost 8 bases and the J gene lost 5 bases, with 21 bases spanning the gap. The CDR3: CASCPHAQRSTGELFF. CDR3 sequence (DNA): TGTGCCAGCTGTCCTCACGCCCAGCGTTCAACCGGGGAGCTGTTTTTT.

The chain's CDR3 is CASSPKPGPTNEKLFF. As DNA, the CDR3 is TGTGCCAGCAGCCCGAAACCGGGTCCAACTAATGAAAAACTGTTTTTT. The chain is built from TRBV3-1 (or the pseudogene TRBV3-2) and TRBJ1-4; D ambiguous. V was shortened by 4 bases and J by 0 bases, with 12 bases between the two germline ends. From germline, CDR1 is LGHDT and CDR2 YNNKEL (reference sequence). This CDR3 region has 16 residues.

This chain uses TRBV15 with TRBJ1-6; perhaps TRBD1 as D (6 bases). Trimming took 0 bases from V and 10 from J, leaving 19 bases between them. Per germline, CDR1 LNHNV and CDR2 YYDKDF (reference sequence). This CDR3 has 17 amino acids. CDR3 in amino acids: CATSRDRPGEGGSPLHF. CDR3 DNA sequence: TGTGCCACCAGCAGAGATAGGCCAGGGGAAGGTGGATCACCCCTCCACTTT. The full variable domain, its missing parts supplied by reference TRBV15 and TRBJ1-6, is DAMVIQNPRYQVTQFGKPVTLSCSQTLNHNVMYWYQQKSSQAPKLLFHYYDKDFNNEADTPDNFQSRRPNTSFCFLDIRSPGLGDTAMYLCATSRDRPGEGGSPLHFGNGTRLTVT.

The chain has TRBV4-3 and TRBJ1-2; tentative D call: TRBD1 (5 bases). V lost 3 bases and J 1 base, leaving 6 bases between the germline ends. The CDR3 spans 13 residues. Germline V gene data show CDR1 as LGHNA and CDR2 as YSLEER. As DNA, the CDR3 is TGCGCCAGCAGCCATAGGGGTAACTATGGCTACACCTTC. It specifies CASSHRGNYGYTF.

The genes are TRBV4-3 and TRBJ1-5; 8 bases are a match to TRBD1. The CDR3 is made up of 15 amino acids. Germline CDR1 LGHNA, CDR2 YSLEER. The ends lost 0 bases at V and 7 bases at J; junction bases unmatched: 5. Here the CDR3 DNA reads TGCGCCAGCAGCCAAGATAACAGGGGGGGACAGCCCCAGCATTTT. Amino acids: CASSQDNRGGQPQHF.

The DNA of the CDR3 is TGTGCCAGCAGCTTATCCGGGACAGGGAATACTGAAGCTTTCTTT. It translates to CASSLSGTGNTEAFF. V and J are TRBV11-3 and TRBJ1-1; TRBD1 matches 9 bases. The J segment lost 5 bases and the V segment lost 2 bases, leaving 6 bases of the junction unmatched. Germline CDR1 and CDR2: SGHNT and YENEEA. The CDR3 extends over 15 amino acids.

The gene calls are TRBV15 and TRBJ2-2; the match to TRBD2 covers 8 bases. CDR3 length: 16 residues. V shed 1 base, J shed 5 bases, and the junction held 6 bases outside the gene matches. Per the germline V gene, CDR1 is LNHNV and CDR2 is YYDKDF (reference sequence). The CDR3 coding sequence is TGTGCCACCAGCAGAGGAGCGGGAGTAGGGACCGGGGAGCTGTTTTTT. This translates into CATSRGAGVGTGELFF.

The rearrangement links TRBV2 to TRBJ2-2; 8 bases are a match to TRBD1. CDR3 length equals 14 residues. The V segment lost 7 bases and the J segment 6 bases; nucleotides outside the gene matches: 7. Germline CDR1 reads SNHLY; CDR2 reads FYNNEI. In DNA, the CDR3 is TGTGCCAGCATCGGACAGGGAAGAGCCGGGGAGCTGTTTTTT. It codes for CASIGQGRAGELFF.

The chain couples TRBV6-2 or TRBV6-3 to TRBJ2-7; tentative D call: TRBD2 (6 bases). This CDR3 spans 14 amino acids. Germline CDR1 is MNHEY and CDR2 is SVGEGT. The V and J ends lost 2 bases and 4 bases respectively, with 12 bases between them. In DNA, the CDR3 is TGTGCCAGCAGTTACATAATCGGAGGGTACGAGCAGTACTTC. Its protein product is CASSYIIGGYEQYF.